Listed below are T cell receptor beta chains from one sample, sequenced in a study of blood T cell repertoires in COVID-19. The table came from immunoSEQ multiplex PCR; TCRdb's copy has only in-frame clones and leaves some out. The sample contains about 230,000 clones, around four fifths of which appear only once. Material for sequencing was peripheral blood. These receptors were taken from a man older than 75 with acute or convalescent COVID-19. CDR3s include the opening cysteine and the closing phenylalanine or tryptophan. D genes are given only for firm matches. Where a row states a size, it is once, few, many or the class of an expanded clone; other rows omit it.

>TRBJ1-1|.|TRBV11-2|.|15
CASSLGGLVPGEAFF
TGTGCCAGCAGCTTAGGGGGTTTGGTGCCAGGGGAAGCTTTCTTT
>TRBJ2-2|.|TRBV5-4|TRBD1|16
CASSPTGAAGPGELFF
TGTGCCAGCAGCCCGACAGGGGCGGCTGGTCCCGGGGAGCTGTTTTTT
>TRBJ1-2|.|TRBV15|.|13
CATSRGGFSGYTF
TGTGCCACCAGCCGGGGGGGGTTCAGTGGCTACACCTTC
>TRBJ1-2|.|TRBV5-1|.|17
CASSLGPEGRKNYGYTF
TGCGCCAGCAGCTTGGGTCCGGAGGGGCGGAAGAACTATGGCTACACCTTC
>TRBJ2-7|.|TRBV19|TRBD1|15
CASSRQQGVRYEQYF
TGTGCCAGTAGTCGACAACAGGGGGTTAGGTACGAGCAGTACTTC
>TRBJ2-5|.|TRBV24-1|.|17
CATSDPVGRGFGETQYF
TGTGCCACCAGTGATCCGGTGGGGCGAGGATTTGGAGAGACCCAGTACTTC
>TRBJ2-3|.|TRBV7-3|.|15
CASSRGGEGADTQYF
TGTGCCAGCAGCCGGGGCGGGGAGGGGGCAGATACGCAGTATTTT
>TRBJ2-7|few|TRBV11-2|.|15
CASSSLAVSPYEQYF
TGTGCCAGCAGCTCTTTAGCGGTTTCCCCCTACGAGCAGTACTTC
>TRBJ1-2|.|TRBV5-1|.|18
CASSLSFSDRALNYGYTF
TGCGCCAGCAGCTTGTCCTTCTCCGACAGAGCCCTTAACTATGGCTACACCTTC
>TRBJ1-5|.|TRBV28|TRBD1|14
CASSPGQDHGAQHF
TGTGCCAGCAGTCCGGGACAGGACCACGGGGCCCAGCATTTT
>TRBJ1-1|.|TRBV5-4|TRBD1|14
CASSPPDRASEAFF
TGTGCCAGCAGCCCCCCCGACAGGGCGTCTGAAGCTTTCTTT
>TRBJ2-7|.|TRBV28|.|14
CASSLKGGAYEQYF
TGTGCCAGCAGTTTAAAGGGGGGGGCCTACGAGCAGTACTTC